The rows below give T cell receptor beta chains drawn from one sample of a study of CD8 T cells in ankylosing spondylitis. From the 5' RACE reads, TCRdb called clonotypes with MiXCR, one entry per CDR3 protein. The profile shows about 450,000 distinct CDR3 sequences, about 25% of them singletons. Sequencing input: blood, either unsorted or a sorted T cell fraction (not recorded which). These receptors all stem from a male donor with ankylosing spondylitis. The CDR3 runs from the conserved cysteine through the conserved F or W. Fields, in order: CDR3 DNA, CDR3 protein, D gene, V gene, clone size, J gene. D genes are given only for firm matches. Clone size is stated in some rows and not others, as once, few, many or a class when expanded.

CDR3 DNA: TGTGCCAGCAGCCCTGGTTCAGGGGGTAACTATGGCTACACCTTC
CDR3 protein: CASSPGSGGNYGYTF
D gene: TRBD1
V gene: TRBV7-2
clone size: few
J gene: TRBJ1-2

CDR3 DNA: TGTGCCAGCAGTTTATTGGCTAGCGGGAGCGTGGAGACCCAGTACTTC
CDR3 protein: CASSLLASGSVETQYF
D gene: TRBD2
V gene: TRBV28
clone size: once
J gene: TRBJ2-5

CDR3 DNA: TGTGCCAGCATAGGGGGGACCAATGAGCAGTTCTTC
CDR3 protein: CASIGGTNEQFF
D gene: .
V gene: TRBV6-1
clone size: .
J gene: TRBJ2-1

CDR3 DNA: TGTGCCACCTCGTCGGGGACTAATCAGCCCCAGCATTTT
CDR3 protein: CATSSGTNQPQHF
D gene: .
V gene: TRBV10-3
clone size: many
J gene: TRBJ1-5

CDR3 DNA: TGTGCCACCAGCAGAGGGGGAAGCCAAGAGACCCAGTACTTC
CDR3 protein: CATSRGGSQETQYF
D gene: .
V gene: TRBV15
clone size: .
J gene: TRBJ2-5

CDR3 DNA: TGTGCCAGCTCACCAACAGGACGGGGGAACACTGAAGCTTTCTTT
CDR3 protein: CASSPTGRGNTEAFF
D gene: .
V gene: TRBV18
clone size: few
J gene: TRBJ1-1

CDR3 DNA: TGTGCCAGCAGTTTGCTGGGTGGCTACACCTTC
CDR3 protein: CASSLLGGYTF
D gene: .
V gene: TRBV12-3/TRBV12-4
clone size: few
J gene: TRBJ1-2

CDR3 DNA: TGCAGTGCCCAGACAGGGAATCAGCCCCAGCATTTT
CDR3 protein: CSAQTGNQPQHF
D gene: TRBD1
V gene: TRBV20-1
clone size: .
J gene: TRBJ1-5

CDR3 DNA: TGTGCCAGCAGCCAAGAGGGAACAGCCTTAGAGACCCAGTACTTC
CDR3 protein: CASSQEGTALETQYF
D gene: .
V gene: TRBV3-1
clone size: few
J gene: TRBJ2-5

CDR3 DNA: TGTGCCACCAGTGGCAGGCAGGGATTATACAATGAGCAGTTCTTC
CDR3 protein: CATSGRQGLYNEQFF
D gene: .
V gene: TRBV24-1
clone size: .
J gene: TRBJ2-1

CDR3 DNA: TGTGCCAGCAGCTTAAGCAGGGGGAAGTTAGCCAAAAACATTCAGTACTTC
CDR3 protein: CASSLSRGKLAKNIQYF
D gene: TRBD1
V gene: TRBV7-9
clone size: .
J gene: TRBJ2-4

CDR3 DNA: TGTGCCAGCACCCCAGTTCAGGACAATGAGCAGTTCTTC
CDR3 protein: CASTPVQDNEQFF
D gene: .
V gene: TRBV2
clone size: few
J gene: TRBJ2-1